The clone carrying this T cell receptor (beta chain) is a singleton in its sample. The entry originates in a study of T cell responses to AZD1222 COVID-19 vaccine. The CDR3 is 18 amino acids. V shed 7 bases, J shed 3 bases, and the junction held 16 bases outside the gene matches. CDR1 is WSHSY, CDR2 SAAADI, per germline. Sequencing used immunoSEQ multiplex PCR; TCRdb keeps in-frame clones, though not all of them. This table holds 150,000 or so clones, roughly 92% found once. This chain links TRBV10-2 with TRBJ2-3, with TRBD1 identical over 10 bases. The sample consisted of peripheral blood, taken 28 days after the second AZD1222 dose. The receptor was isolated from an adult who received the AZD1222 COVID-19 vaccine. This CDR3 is CASTGLIMGTGVTDTQYF. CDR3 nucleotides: TGCGCCAGCACTGGGTTGATAATGGGGACAGGGGTAACAGATACGCAGTATTTT.